This T cell receptor (beta chain) was found in a study of blood T cell repertoires in COVID-19. Overall study context: Acute-phase and convalescent COVID-19 samples originated in the United States, Italy and Spain. T cells, B-cell-depleted T cells, or PBMCs supplied cDNA or gDNA.

Per the study methods: Cell counts per sample came from amplifying reference gene primers. Libraries were prepared by immunoSEQ multiplex PCR; TCRdb keeps only in-frame clonotypes and omits some of them. The V and J calls and clone size were taken over from that table, and D and trimming were inferred from the DNA. The sample contains around 150,000 clones, about 77% of which appear only once. Trimming took off 3 bases at V and 4 bases at J, with 6 bases between the two ends. The CDR3 has 12 amino acids. Germline values: CDR1 LGHDT, CDR2 YNNKEL (reference sequence). This TCR was sampled from a woman of 80 years or more with acute or convalescent COVID-19. Sequenced input: peripheral blood. This chain joins TRBV3-1 (or the pseudogene TRBV3-2) and TRBJ1-1, with D hard to call. CDR3 coding DNA: TGTGCCAGCAGCCATACCAGCACTGAAGCTTTCTTT. This encodes CASSHTSTEAFF.